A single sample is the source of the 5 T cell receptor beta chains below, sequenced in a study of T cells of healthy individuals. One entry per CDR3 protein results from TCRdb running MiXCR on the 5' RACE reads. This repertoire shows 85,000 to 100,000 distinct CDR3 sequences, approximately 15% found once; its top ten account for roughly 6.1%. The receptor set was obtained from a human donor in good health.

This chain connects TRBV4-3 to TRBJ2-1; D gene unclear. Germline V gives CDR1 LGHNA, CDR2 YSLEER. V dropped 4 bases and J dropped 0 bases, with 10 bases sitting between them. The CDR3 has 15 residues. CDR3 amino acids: CASSPLRLSYNEQFF. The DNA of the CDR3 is TGCGCCAGCAGCCCTTTGCGTCTCTCCTACAATGAGCAGTTCTTC.

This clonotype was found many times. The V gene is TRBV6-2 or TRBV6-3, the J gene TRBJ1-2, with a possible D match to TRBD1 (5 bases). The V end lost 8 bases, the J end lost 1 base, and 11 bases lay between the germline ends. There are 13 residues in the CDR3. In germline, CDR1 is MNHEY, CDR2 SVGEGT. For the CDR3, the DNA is TGTGCCAGCCGGGACGGAGATAACTATGGCTACACCTTC. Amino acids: CASRDGDNYGYTF.

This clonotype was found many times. The CDR3, as DNA: TGTGCCAGCTCACCATCGCGGAACAATCAGCCCCAGCATTTT. Translated: CASSPSRNNQPQHF. The chain couples TRBV18 to TRBJ1-5; D unclear. The germline V gene has CDR1 KGHSH and CDR2 LQKENI. V was cut by 2 bases and J by 3 bases, with 8 bases left in between. CDR3 length: 14 residues.

In DNA form, the CDR3 reads TGTGCCAGCAGCTTAGTCGCGGGGGTGTACACCGGGGAGCTGTTTTTT. As protein: CASSLVAGVYTGELFF. The genes are TRBV7-9 and TRBJ2-2; 7 positions agree with TRBD2. CDR3 length: 16 amino acids. Unmatched junction bases numbered 5, after V lost 1 base and J lost 3 bases. The germline V gene has CDR1 SEHNR and CDR2 FQNEAQ (reference sequence). The full variable domain, rest sourced from reference TRBV7-9 and TRBJ2-2, is DTGVSQNPRHKITKRGQNVTFRCDPISEHNRLYWYRQTLGQGPEFLTYFQNEAQLEKSRLLSDRFSAERPKGSFSTLEIQRTEQGDSAMYLCASSLVAGVYTGELFFGEGSRLTVL.

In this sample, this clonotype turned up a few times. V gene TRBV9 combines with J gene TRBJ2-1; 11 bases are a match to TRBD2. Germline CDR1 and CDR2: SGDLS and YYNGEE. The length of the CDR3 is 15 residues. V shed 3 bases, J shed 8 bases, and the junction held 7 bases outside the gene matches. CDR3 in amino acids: CASSAKLAGVDEQFF. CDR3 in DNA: TGTGCCAGCAGCGCGAAACTAGCGGGAGTCGATGAGCAGTTCTTC. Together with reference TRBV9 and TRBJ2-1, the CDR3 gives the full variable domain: DSGVTQTPKHLITATGQRVTLRCSPRSGDLSVYWYQQSLDQGLQFLIQYYNGEERAKGNILERFSAQQFPDLHSELNLSSLELGDSALYFCASSAKLAGVDEQFFGPGTRLTVL.